This T cell receptor beta chain is from a study of monozygotic twins with inflammatory bowel disease. The study, taken as a whole, reports: No difference in repertoire similarity was seen between concordant and discordant twins, possibly because power was limited. Relative to healthy twins, IBD patients had fewer clonotypes in common with others, a gap that was especially apparent with disease activity.

Germline CDR1 SEHNR, CDR2 FQNEAQ (reference sequence). This CDR3 contains 16 residues. Nested PCRs of around 16 and 10 cycles, two in total, were run on TCRalpha and TCRbeta cDNA. TCRdb reprocessed the 5' RACE reads and keeps a single row for each CDR3 protein, giving no DNA. The sample totals some 440,000 distinct CDR3 sequences. About this clonotype itself: Antigen specificity is unknown.

This sequence was found in a human donor with ulcerative colitis or Crohn's disease, or a healthy co-twin of an affected twin (not recorded which). The genes are TRBV7-9 and TRBJ2-7; without DNA, the TCRdb call of TRBD2 cannot be checked. The sample was blood. CDR3 in amino acids: CASSFLAGAISYEQYF. Using reference TRBV7-9 and TRBJ2-7 for the parts outside the CDR3, the full variable domain is DTGVSQNPRHKITKRGQNVTFRCDPISEHNRLYWYRQTLGQGPEFLTYFQNEAQLEKSRLLSDRFSAERPKGSFSTLEIQRTEQGDSAMYLCASSFLAGAISYEQYFGPGTRLTVT.